One sample yielded the 29 T cell receptor beta chains listed below, sequenced in a study of T-cell reconstitution after alpha-beta-depleted transplantation in children. Unique molecular identifiers were incorporated into the prepared TCRbeta library. TCRdb analysed the PCR reads with MiXCR anew, one entry per CDR3 protein. Here the sample spans 450,000 to 600,000 distinct CDR3 sequences, less than 35% being singletons. The starting material was PBMCs from the stem cell graft donor, obtained from the stem cell graft. Receptor source: a human donor who donated a stem cell graft to a child with aplastic anemia.

The table lists this clonotype with a few counts. The rearrangement joins TRBV7-9 to TRBJ2-7, with unresolved D. Germline CDR1 SEHNR, CDR2 FQNEAQ (reference sequence). This CDR3 is built from 14 residues. Trimming removed 3 bases at V and 2 bases at J, with 11 bases between. CDR3 DNA: TGTGCCAGCAGCTTCCCCCCACAAGCCTACGAGCAGTACTTC. Its protein product is CASSFPPQAYEQYF.

This clonotype was seen a handful of times. V gene TRBV6-5 combines with J gene TRBJ1-1; the match to TRBD1 covers 8 bases. The CDR3 consists of 16 residues. Trimming took 4 bases from V and 8 from J; bases not matched to a gene: 15. Germline lookup yields CDR1 MNHEY and CDR2 SVGAGI. The CDR3: CASSSAGTGTKEEAFF. The CDR3 nucleotides read TGTGCCAGCAGTTCAGCCGGGACAGGTACTAAAGAGGAAGCTTTCTTT.

The chain joins TRBV5-1 to TRBJ2-1; possibly TRBD1 for D (5 bases). Per germline, CDR1 SGHRS and CDR2 YFSETQ. V was pared by 4 bases and J by 3 bases, with 14 bases between. This CDR3 contains 15 residues. The CDR3 is CASSRSPGNYNEQFF. DNA of the CDR3: TGCGCCAGCAGCCGTAGCCCAGGGAACTACAATGAGCAGTTCTTC.

This chain links TRBV7-6 with TRBJ1-1; D uncertain. CDR1 is SGHVS and CDR2 is FNYEAQ in the germline V gene. The V gene lost 1 base and the J gene lost 5 bases, with 8 bases spanning the gap. This CDR3 has 13 residues. CDR3 sequence reads: CASSLGPATEAFF. For the CDR3, the DNA is TGTGCCAGCAGCTTAGGGCCGGCGACTGAAGCTTTCTTT.

The chain links TRBV5-4 to TRBJ1-1; D is unresolved. V lost 1 base to trimming and J lost 1 base, with 8 bases between them. Per the germline V gene, CDR1 is SGHNT and CDR2 is YYREEE (reference sequence). This CDR3 is built from 14 residues. The CDR3 sequence is CASSLTRENTEAFF. CDR3 DNA sequence: TGTGCCAGCAGCTTGACGAGAGAGAACACTGAAGCTTTCTTT.

The chain couples TRBV5-1 to TRBJ2-1; tentatively, D is TRBD1 or TRBD2 (5 bases each). This CDR3 region has 13 residues. With 1 base removed from V and 9 bases from J, the gap between germline ends came to 11 bases. Germline-derived CDR1 and CDR2 are SGHRS and YFSETQ. CDR3 DNA sequence: TGCGCCAGCAGCTTGTATGGGGACGTTGAGCAGTTCTTC. As protein: CASSLYGDVEQFF. Full variable domain (missing parts from reference TRBV5-1 and TRBJ2-1): KAGVTQTPRYLIKTRGQQVTLSCSPISGHRSVSWYQQTPGQGLQFLFEYFSETQRNKGNFPGRFSGRQFSNSRSEMNVSTLELGDSALYLCASSLYGDVEQFFGPGTRLTVL.

The rearrangement links TRBV11-2 to TRBJ2-7, with a weak D call TRBD2 (5 bases). The CDR3 contains 15 residues. Germline V CDR1 and CDR2: SGHAT, FQNNGV. Trimming removed 2 bases at V and 3 bases at J, with 14 bases between. CDR3 bases: TGTGCCAGCAGCTTAACGGACTCGCTAAACTACGAGCAGTACGTC. It encodes CASSLTDSLNYEQYV.

This clonotype was recorded once. The genes are TRBV12-3 or TRBV12-4 and TRBJ1-3, with D possibly matching TRBD1 (5 bases). The CDR3 runs to 16 residues. Trimming took 6 bases from V and 0 from J, leaving 15 bases between them. CDR3 DNA: TGTGCCAGCAGCCACTATAGACAGAACTCTGGAAACACCATATATTTT. Its translation is CASSHYRQNSGNTIYF.

This clonotype was seen once. The rearrangement joins TRBV29-1 to TRBJ1-1; possible D gene TRBD1, 6 bases. This CDR3 contains 13 residues. V was cut by 6 bases and J by 1 base, with 12 bases left in between. The V gene's germline CDR1 is SQVTM and CDR2 ANQGSEA. CDR3 sequence: CSVKGQENTEAFF. DNA of the CDR3: TGCAGCGTGAAGGGACAAGAGAACACTGAAGCTTTCTTT.

The rearrangement uses TRBV7-8 and TRBJ2-7, with unresolved D. V shed 0 bases and J shed 6 bases, with 9 bases lying between them. The CDR3 totals 13 residues. The germline V gene encodes CDR1 SGHVS and CDR2 FQNEAQ. The CDR3 DNA is TGTGCCAGCAGCTTAGCTTTGCCACTCGAGCAGTACGTC. Translating it yields CASSLALPLEQYV.

In this sample, this clonotype turned up a few times. The CDR3 region is CSVVVRVAGGYGYTF. The CDR3 coding sequence is TGCAGCGTTGTGGTACGGGTTGCAGGGGGCTATGGCTACACCTTC. This chain joins TRBV29-1 and TRBJ1-2; 7 bases are shared with TRBD1. Unmatched junction bases numbered 12, after V lost 4 bases and J lost 4 bases. Per germline, CDR1 SQVTM and CDR2 ANQGSEA. This CDR3 is built from 15 residues.

In this sample, this clonotype turned up a few times. V gene TRBV6-2 or TRBV6-3 combines with J gene TRBJ1-5; 7 bases are a match to TRBD1. The CDR3 is 12 amino acids. Germline V gene sequence: CDR1 MNHEY, CDR2 SVGEGT. The junction had 3 bases not matched to a gene; V was cut back by 6 bases and J by 7 bases. CDR3 sequence reads: CASREGAQPQHF. Written as DNA, the CDR3 is TGTGCCAGCAGAGAGGGGGCCCAGCCCCAGCATTTT.

V and J are TRBV9 and TRBJ2-4; D gene ambiguous. Germline V lookup: CDR1 SGDLS, CDR2 YYNGEE. CDR3 length: 13 amino acids. The V end lost 0 bases, the J end lost 5 bases, and 6 bases lay between the germline ends. The CDR3 region is CASSVGLQNIQYF. In DNA, the CDR3 is TGTGCCAGCAGCGTAGGACTGCAAAACATTCAGTACTTC. The variable domain in full, completed from reference TRBV9 and TRBJ2-4, reads DSGVTQTPKHLITATGQRVTLRCSPRSGDLSVYWYQQSLDQGLQFLIQYYNGEERAKGNILERFSAQQFPDLHSELNLSSLELGDSALYFCASSVGLQNIQYFGAGTRLSVL.

CDR3 loop: CSASGQVAYNEQFF. The CDR3 DNA is TGCAGTGCTAGTGGACAGGTAGCCTACAATGAGCAGTTCTTC. V usage is TRBV20-1 and J usage is TRBJ2-1, with 7 bases that match TRBD1. Trimming at V came to 3 bases and at J to 2 bases, leaving 4 bases not matched to a gene. The CDR3 loop spans 14 amino acids. The V gene's germline CDR1 is DFQATT and CDR2 SNEGSKA (reference sequence).

The chain combines TRBV4-2 with TRBJ2-7; D is ambiguous. Germline V gene lookup returns CDR1 LGHNA and CDR2 YNFKEQ. Trimming removed 0 bases from V and 7 bases from J, with 10 bases in between. The CDR3 spans 13 residues. The CDR3 region is CASSQEAGREQYF. The CDR3 bases are TGTGCCAGCAGCCAAGAAGCTGGGCGGGAGCAGTACTTC.

Only a few counts were recorded for this clonotype. The V and J genes are TRBV5-1 and TRBJ2-4, with D possibly being TRBD2 (6 bases). Trimming left V 3 bases short and J 5 bases short, with 18 bases between. CDR1 and CDR2 from the germline V gene are SGHRS and YFSETQ. The CDR3 consists of 16 residues. Written as DNA, the CDR3 is TGCGCCAGCAGCTCGGGGACTTCCCCCTCGGAAAACATTCAGTACTTC. Its translation: CASSSGTSPSENIQYF. Full variable domain (outside the CDR3, taken from reference TRBV5-1 and TRBJ2-4): KAGVTQTPRYLIKTRGQQVTLSCSPISGHRSVSWYQQTPGQGLQFLFEYFSETQRNKGNFPGRFSGRQFSNSRSEMNVSTLELGDSALYLCASSSGTSPSENIQYFGAGTRLSVL.

V and J are TRBV5-4 and TRBJ2-2; 12 bases match TRBD2. The CDR3 covers 14 residues. J gave up 7 bases and V 9 bases, and 7 bases lay outside the gene matches. Germline CDR1 and CDR2: SGHNT and YYREEE (reference sequence). The CDR3 bases are TGTGCCACTAGCGGGAGGGCCGTGAGCGGGGAGCTGTTTTTT. Translated, it gives CATSGRAVSGELFF.

The rearrangement uses TRBV29-1 and TRBJ2-1; D is unresolved. This CDR3 spans 11 amino acids. The germline V and J ends were trimmed by 7 bases and 6 bases, with 10 bases remaining between them. CDR1 and CDR2 from the germline V gene are SQVTM and ANQGSEA. In DNA, the CDR3 is TGCAGCGCCGCGGACCTCAATGAGCAGTTCTTC. It translates to CSAADLNEQFF.

This clonotype was seen a handful of times. J is TRBJ2-1 and V is TRBV5-1, with 9 bases matching TRBD1. This CDR3 has 15 amino acids. J gave up 6 bases and V 0 bases, and 4 bases lay outside the gene matches. Germline V lookup: CDR1 SGHRS, CDR2 YFSETQ. The CDR3 DNA follows: TGCGCCAGCAGCTTGGAGGCGACAGGGGGCAATGAGCAGTTCTTC. The encoded protein is CASSLEATGGNEQFF.

In its sample, this clonotype was seen a few times. CDR3 residues: CASSPPGQGFPGELFF. Here the CDR3 DNA reads TGCGCCAGCAGCCCTCCGGGACAGGGTTTTCCCGGGGAGCTGTTTTTT. The J gene is TRBJ2-2, the V gene TRBV5-1; 9 nucleotides line up with TRBD1. Germline V gene sequence: CDR1 SGHRS, CDR2 YFSETQ. The CDR3 runs to 16 residues. V lost 4 bases and J lost 6; bases outside the gene matches: 10.

The chain carries TRBV5-1 and TRBJ2-3; tentative D call: TRBD2 (5 bases). Trimming pared 1 base from V and 2 bases from J, leaving 11 bases between. Germline assignment: CDR1 SGHRS and CDR2 YFSETQ. The CDR3 is made up of 15 amino acids. CDR3 DNA: TGCGCCAGCAGCTTGAGGAGGCCCCTCACAGATACGCAGTATTTT. This codes for CASSLRRPLTDTQYF.

The chain is built from TRBV19 and TRBJ2-7, with D perhaps matching TRBD2 (5 bases). Germline V CDR1 and CDR2: LNHDA, SQIVND (reference sequence). This CDR3 is built from 15 residues. V shed 2 bases and J shed 2 bases, with 13 bases lying between them. CDR3 region: CASSIPGSPTYEQYF. The CDR3 bases are TGTGCCAGTAGTATACCGGGATCTCCGACCTACGAGCAGTACTTC.

V usage is TRBV14 and J usage is TRBJ2-7; 8 nucleotides line up with TRBD2. The germline V gene encodes CDR1 SGHDN and CDR2 FVKESK. The CDR3 extends over 14 amino acids. The V gene end was trimmed by 6 bases and the J gene end by 0 bases; junction bases not matched to a gene: 4. Here the CDR3 reads CASRLSGSSYEQYF. The CDR3 DNA is TGTGCCAGCAGATTGAGCGGGAGCTCCTACGAGCAGTACTTC.

This clonotype was seen a handful of times. The chain carries TRBV6-5 and TRBJ2-1, with D perhaps matching TRBD2 (5 bases). V dropped 2 bases and J dropped 5 bases, with 19 bases sitting between them. Germline loops: CDR1 MNHEY, CDR2 SVGAGI. The CDR3 sequence is 17 residues long. The DNA of the CDR3 is TGTGCCAGCAGTTACACATACCGGGAAACGAGGAACAATGAGCAGTTCTTC. It yields the protein CASSYTYRETRNNEQFF.

This clonotype turned up a few times. J is TRBJ2-1 and V is TRBV29-1; 14 nucleotides align to TRBD2. With V trimmed by 5 bases and J by 8 bases, 14 bases remained unmatched. Germline V gives CDR1 SQVTM, CDR2 ANQGSEA. CDR3 length: 17 amino acids. In DNA form, the CDR3 reads TGCAGCGTTTCCGGGACTAGCGGGAGCCAAAGTAGAGATGAGCAGTTCTTC. As protein: CSVSGTSGSQSRDEQFF.

The rearrangement joins TRBV27 to TRBJ2-1; D might be TRBD1 (6 bases). The CDR3 consists of 17 residues. Trimming took off 4 bases at V and 1 base at J, with 17 bases between the two ends. The germline CDR1 and CDR2 sequences are MNHEY and SMNVEV (reference sequence). CDR3 DNA: TGTGCCAGCAGTTCCCTCCTGACAGGTAGATCCTACAATGAGCAGTTCTTC. Protein: CASSSLLTGRSYNEQFF.

This rearrangement joins TRBV6-5 to TRBJ1-5; D is perhaps TRBD1 (5 bases). Trimming left V 0 bases short and J 4 bases short, with 10 bases between. Germline V gene lookup returns CDR1 MNHEY and CDR2 SVGAGI. CDR3 length: 15 residues. Here the CDR3 reads CASSYSQGPNQPQHF. The CDR3 bases are TGTGCCAGCAGTTACTCGCAGGGACCAAATCAGCCCCAGCATTTT.

At least ten counts were recorded for this clonotype. The chain combines TRBV7-2 with TRBJ2-2, with D possibly TRBD1 on 6 matching bases. Germline assignment: CDR1 SGHTA and CDR2 FQGNSA. This CDR3 region has 14 residues. The V gene lost 6 bases and the J gene lost 0 bases, with 8 bases spanning the gap. The CDR3 DNA sequence: TGTGCCAGCAGACGGACAGCGAACACCGGGGAGCTGTTTTTT. It encodes CASRRTANTGELFF.

This clonotype came up a few times. The V and J genes are TRBV12-3 or TRBV12-4 and TRBJ2-7; 9 bases agree with TRBD1. V lost 6 bases to trimming and J lost 6 bases; unmatched junction nucleotides: 9. CDR3 size: 14 residues. In DNA form, the CDR3 reads TGTGCCAGCAGGATGGGGACAGGGTCTAGCGAGCAGTACTTC. Amino acids: CASRMGTGSSEQYF.